Given below is one T cell receptor beta chain in context. Its antigen is as yet unknown. Every donor was a healthy person donating bone marrow. The sample originates from a study of cytomegalovirus exposure and HLA in healthy donors. Germline CDR1 reads LGHNA; CDR2 reads YNFKEQ. This CDR3 comprises 15 residues. V lost 4 bases, J lost 8 bases, and 11 bases stayed unmatched. Overall study results and limits: Accurate prediction of HLA-A and HLA-B alleles (for most subjects) was reportedly achieved from TCR beta sequences.

Primers for the PCR totalled 60 Vbeta and 13 Jbeta. Only in-frame clones appear in the TCRdb table, and some are missing; sequencing was by immunoSEQ multiplex PCR. This table has under 150,000 clones, 76% appearing once. This TCR was sampled from a woman aged 40 to 55 in good health and CMV-seronegative. Sequencing was performed on PBMCs. V is TRBV4-2 and J is TRBJ1-2; 9 bases line up with TRBD1. The CDR3 nucleotides are TGTGCCAGCAGCCCTACATCGGGACAGGGTGGCGGCTACACCTTC. This translates into CASSPTSGQGGGYTF.